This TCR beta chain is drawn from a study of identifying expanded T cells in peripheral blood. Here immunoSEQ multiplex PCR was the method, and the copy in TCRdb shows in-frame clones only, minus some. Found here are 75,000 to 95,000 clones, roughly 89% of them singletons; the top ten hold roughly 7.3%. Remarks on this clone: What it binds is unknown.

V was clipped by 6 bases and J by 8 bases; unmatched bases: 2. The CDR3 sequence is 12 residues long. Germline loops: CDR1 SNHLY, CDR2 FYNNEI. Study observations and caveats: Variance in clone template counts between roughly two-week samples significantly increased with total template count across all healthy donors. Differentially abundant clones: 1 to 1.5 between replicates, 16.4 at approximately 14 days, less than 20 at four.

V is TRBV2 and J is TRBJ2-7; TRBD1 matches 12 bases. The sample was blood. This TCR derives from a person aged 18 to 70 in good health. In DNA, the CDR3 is TGTGCCAGCAGCGGGACAGGGGGCAAGCAGTACTTC. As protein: CASSGTGGKQYF.